This T cell receptor beta chain was sequenced during a study of cytomegalovirus exposure and HLA in healthy donors. The data were produced by immunoSEQ multiplex PCR, yet TCRdb's version contains in-frame clones alone and is incomplete. The top ten hold roughly 0.99% of the sample, which has around 300,000 clones, 70% to 90% seen once. Germline loops: CDR1 SNHLY, CDR2 FYNNEI. Trimming took off 1 base at V and 10 bases at J, with 16 bases between the two ends. This CDR3 region has 15 residues. The sequencing input was PBMCs. This clonotype was obtained from a woman aged 18-29 years in good health and CMV-seronegative. V usage is TRBV2 and J usage is TRBJ1-4; no reliable D call. The CDR3 region is CASSEDRLRMRKLFF. The DNA for the CDR3 is TGTGCCAGCAGTGAAGACCGTCTGCGCATGAGAAAACTGTTTTTT.